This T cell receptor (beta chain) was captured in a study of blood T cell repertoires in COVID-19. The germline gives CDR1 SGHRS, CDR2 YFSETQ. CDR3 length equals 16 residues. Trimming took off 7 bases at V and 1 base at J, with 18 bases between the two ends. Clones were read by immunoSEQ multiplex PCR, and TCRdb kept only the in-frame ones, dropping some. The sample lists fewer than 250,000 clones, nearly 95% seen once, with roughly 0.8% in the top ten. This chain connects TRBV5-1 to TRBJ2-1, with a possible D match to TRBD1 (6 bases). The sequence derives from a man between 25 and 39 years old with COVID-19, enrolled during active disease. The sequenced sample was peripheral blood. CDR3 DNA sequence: TGCGCCAGCTGCTACGACAGGTCCTCTTCCTACAATGAGCAGTTCTTC. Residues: CASCYDRSSSYNEQFF.